These 30 T cell receptor beta chains were all obtained from the same sample, sequenced in a study of blood T cells in healthy people across ages. Together with a sample-barcoded 5' primer, a J-beta primer mix was included in a second PCR lasting about 7 to 11 cycles. TCRdb ran MiXCR on the 5' RACE reads and lists one entry per CDR3 protein. Here the sample spans more than 800,000 distinct CDR3 sequences, 25% to 30% being singletons. Sequences were obtained from blood. The origin of the receptors is a woman of 80 years or more in good health.

A word on this clonotype: This may be a read error, as it is one base from a much larger clone. The gene calls are TRBV28 and TRBJ2-7; perhaps TRBD1 as D (5 bases). Per the germline V gene, CDR1 is MDHEN and CDR2 is SYDVKM. Trimming removed 6 bases from V and 3 bases from J, with 12 bases in between. The CDR3 runs 13 residues. The CDR3 region has the DNA TGTGCCAGCAGACTGGACACCGGCTACGAGCAGTACTTC. It encodes CASRLDTGYEQYF.

This clonotype was seen more than once but under ten times. The chain has TRBV6-5 and TRBJ1-1; no firm D call. The ends were cut back, 8 bases at V and 4 bases at J, with 14 bases in the middle. The CDR3 has 13 residues. Germline V gives CDR1 MNHEY, CDR2 SVGAGI. The CDR3 here is CASGSTIGTEAFF. In DNA, the CDR3 is TGTGCCAGCGGTTCTACTATTGGCACTGAAGCTTTCTTT.

At least ten counts were recorded for this clonotype. The CDR3 sequence: CASGDSLTGELFF. CDR3 bases: TGTGCCAGCGGGGACAGCCTTACCGGGGAGCTGTTTTTT. V is TRBV7-7 and J is TRBJ2-2, with 7 bases identical to TRBD1. J gave up 5 bases and V 8 bases, and 5 bases lay outside the gene matches. The CDR3 length is 13 residues. Looked up from germline, CDR1 is SSHAT and CDR2 is FNYEAQ (reference sequence).

The chain couples TRBV12-3 or TRBV12-4 to TRBJ2-1; the D gene is possibly TRBD1 (5 bases). V gave up 4 bases and J gave up 5 bases, with 15 bases separating them. The CDR3 is 15 amino acids. CDR3 in DNA: TGTGCCAGCAGTTCCAGGGCTAAGTTTCACAATGAGCAGTTCTTC. Translated, it gives CASSSRAKFHNEQFF.

This clonotype came up once. The chain is built from TRBV7-3 and TRBJ2-1, with 9 bases identical to TRBD2. Germline loops: CDR1 SGHTA, CDR2 FQGTGA. The CDR3 sequence is 16 residues long. The V segment lost 2 bases and the J segment 7 bases; nucleotides outside the gene matches: 9. The CDR3 reads CASSLSGSGSQNEQFF. The DNA for the CDR3 is TGTGCCAGCAGCTTATCTGGTAGCGGGAGTCAAAATGAGCAGTTCTTC.

The table lists this clonotype with many counts. The chain joins TRBV6-5 to TRBJ1-6; the match to TRBD1 covers 9 bases. CDR3 length equals 16 residues. Unmatched junction bases numbered 10, after V lost 5 bases and J lost 8 bases. Per germline, CDR1 MNHEY and CDR2 SVGAGI. The CDR3 loop is CASSPLGTGFHSPLHF. DNA for the CDR3: TGTGCCAGCAGTCCTTTGGGGACAGGGTTCCATTCACCCCTCCACTTT.

In the case of this clonotype: A clone one base away is much larger, so this may be a read error. The rearrangement links TRBV7-9 to TRBJ2-3, with a weak D call TRBD2 (6 bases). Trimming removed 2 bases at V and 3 bases at J, with 15 bases between. This CDR3 has 16 residues. Germline-derived CDR1 and CDR2 are SEHNR and FQNEAQ (reference sequence). For the CDR3, the DNA is TGTGCCAGCAGCTTAAGGGCGGGGATAAGAACAGATACGCAGTATTTT. The encoded protein is CASSLRAGIRTDTQYF.

With regard to this clonotype: At one end, the junction sequence differs from germline, possibly due to a read error. The chain links TRBV9 to TRBJ2-5, with D unresolved. The germline CDR1 and CDR2 sequences are SGDLS and YYNGEE. This CDR3 is built from 13 residues. The CDR3 bases are TGCACCAGCAGCGTAGTGGGGTCGGAGACCCAGTACTTC. Protein product: CTSSVVGSETQYF.

Concerning this clonotype itself: The CDR3 end shows no conserved phenylalanine or tryptophan, and so a read error is likely. The DNA is omitted, as the CDR3 cannot be located on it reliably, and the CDR3 follows TCRdb's listing. The rearrangement uses TRBV29-1 and TRBJ2-1; the table's D call, TRBD1, has no DNA check behind it. The CDR3 contains 11 residues when both ends are counted. In germline, CDR1 is SQVTM, CDR2 ANQGSEA. The CDR3 spells CSVETGGSGAI.

In its sample, this clonotype was seen a few times. This sequence joins TRBV10-1 and TRBJ2-7; 7 bases line up with TRBD2. V trimming: 4 bases; J trimming: 7 bases; junction bases outside the gene matches: 13. Germline loops: CDR1 WNHNN, CDR2 SYGVQD (reference sequence). The CDR3 spans 15 residues. The CDR3 DNA follows: TGCGCCAGCAGTGGGACCCGTCTAGCGGACAATGAGCAGTACTTC. Protein: CASSGTRLADNEQYF.

This clonotype has a handful of counts. The chain has TRBV29-1 and TRBJ2-7; D possibly uses TRBD1 or TRBD2 (5 bases each). V lost 6 bases and J 4 bases, leaving 13 bases between the germline ends. Germline values: CDR1 SQVTM, CDR2 ANQGSEA. The CDR3 loop spans 12 amino acids. CDR3 DNA sequence: TGCAGCGTGTTCCGGGACGGGTACGAGCAGTACTTC. This codes for CSVFRDGYEQYF.

This clonotype was seen a handful of times. The genes are TRBV10-3 and TRBJ1-6; D may be TRBD1 (5 bases). Germline-derived CDR1 and CDR2 are ENHRY and SYGVKD. V was pared by 3 bases and J by 12 bases, with 15 bases between. The CDR3 is 14 residues long. CDR3 sequence (DNA): TGTGCCATCAGTGAACGGGACTCGGGAGGACCCCTCCACTTT. It translates to CAISERDSGGPLHF.

Note on this clonotype: A single base separates this from a much larger clone, so it may be a read error. The chain employs TRBV20-1 and TRBJ2-1, with D possibly matching TRBD2 (6 bases). Germline CDR1 DFQATT, CDR2 SNEGSKA (reference sequence). The CDR3 covers 13 residues. CDR3 bases: TGCAGTACTAGCTCAACCCCGGGCAATGAGCAGTTCTTC. Its translation: CSTSSTPGNEQFF.

The chain employs TRBV3-1 and TRBJ2-2; D gene ambiguous. Germline-derived CDR1 and CDR2 are LGHDT and YNNKEL (reference sequence). The CDR3 totals 16 residues. Trimming pared 3 bases from V and 5 bases from J, leaving 16 bases between. The CDR3 DNA reads as TGTGCCAGCAGCCAGGCGGACGGGCACTCAACCGGGGAGCTGTTTTTT. As protein: CASSQADGHSTGELFF. Full variable domain (outside the CDR3, taken from reference TRBV3-1 and TRBJ2-2): DTAVSQTPKYLVTQMGNDKSIKCEQNLGHDTMYWYKQDSKKFLKIMFSYNNKELIINETVPNRFSPKSPDKAHLNLHINSLELGDSAVYFCASSQADGHSTGELFFGEGSRLTVL.

In regard to this clonotype: A much larger clonotype is one base distant, so this may be a read error. This sequence joins TRBV4-1 and TRBJ2-5, with 9 positions matching TRBD2. Germline CDR1 is MGHRA and CDR2 is YSYEKL. The CDR3 contains 16 residues. The V and J ends lost 7 bases and 11 bases, in that order; junction bases with no gene match: 20. The CDR3 DNA reads TGCGCCAGCACCTTCGAGGCGGGGGGGCAGGGCAATGAGCAGTACTTC. Its protein product is CASTFEAGGQGNEQYF.

The chain's CDR3 is CASSLRQLSNEKLFF. CDR3 nucleotide sequence: TGTGCCAGCAGCCTGAGACAGTTGTCTAATGAAAAACTGTTTTTT. V and J are TRBV27 and TRBJ1-4; a weak D match, TRBD1 (5 bases). V was shortened by 6 bases and J by 3 bases, with 14 bases between the two germline ends. This CDR3 contains 15 residues. Germline V gene sequence: CDR1 MNHEY, CDR2 SMNVEV (reference sequence).

This clonotype turned up a few times. At one boundary the junction diverges from the germline segment, which might be a read error. The chain's CDR3 is CASSYDGRETKYF. CDR3 coding DNA: TGTGCCAGCAGTTACGATGGGAGGGAGACCAAGTACTTC. The J gene is TRBJ2-5, the V gene TRBV6-5; 7 positions agree with TRBD2. Germline values: CDR1 MNHEY, CDR2 SVGAGI. This CDR3 contains 13 residues.

The sample holds many counts of this clonotype. The chain couples TRBV18 to TRBJ2-7; D gene unclear. Germline assignment: CDR1 KGHSH and CDR2 LQKENI. The V end was cut by 5 bases, the J end by 4 bases, with 15 bases between. The CDR3 contains 14 residues. As DNA, the CDR3 is TGTGCCAGCTCAGGGCGCATCGATGCGTACGAGCAGTACTTC. The encoded protein is CASSGRIDAYEQYF.

This clonotype was picked up many times. The rearrangement uses TRBV7-2 and TRBJ1-6, with D unclear. Trimming took off 4 bases at V and 10 bases at J, with 17 bases between the two ends. The CDR3 runs to 15 residues. Germline values: CDR1 SGHTA, CDR2 FQGNSA. This CDR3 is CASSSRRVVESPLHF. Here the CDR3 DNA reads TGTGCCAGCAGCTCACGCCGGGTGGTTGAATCACCCCTCCACTTT.

Comment on this clonotype: Since a much larger clone is just one base distant, this may be a read error. V usage is TRBV20-1 and J usage is TRBJ2-7, with 9 nucleotides matching TRBD2. The CDR3 loop spans 14 amino acids. The junction had 6 bases not matched to a gene; V was cut back by 5 bases and J by 1 base. Germline assignment: CDR1 DFQATT and CDR2 SNEGSKA (reference sequence). CDR3 sequence (DNA): TGCAGTGCTGGGGGTACTAGCGGGTCCTACGAGCAGTACTTC. It specifies CSAGGTSGSYEQYF.

In its sample, this clonotype was seen a few times. At one end, the junction sequence differs from germline, possibly due to a read error. The genes are TRBV7-9 and TRBJ2-1, with 11 positions matching TRBD2. Germline loops: CDR1 SEHNR, CDR2 FQNEAQ (reference sequence). The CDR3 contains 14 residues. For the CDR3, the DNA is TGTGCCAGCAGCCTAGCGGGGGGAAAGGATGAGCAGTTCTTC. Residues: CASSLAGGKDEQFF.

This clonotype was detected many times. The CDR3 region is CASRDRYSNQPQHF. The CDR3 DNA follows: TGTGCCAGCAGGGACAGATATAGCAATCAGCCCCAGCATTTT. This chain uses TRBV6-5 with TRBJ1-5, with a possible D match to TRBD1 (6 bases). Germline values: CDR1 MNHEY, CDR2 SVGAGI. The V and J ends lost 6 bases and 0 bases respectively, with 9 bases between them. The CDR3 is 14 amino acids.

The chain recombines TRBV29-1 with TRBJ1-1; D unclear. V lost 7 bases and J lost 1, with 10 bases in between. Germline lookup yields CDR1 SQVTM and CDR2 ANQGSEA. This CDR3 contains 12 residues. The CDR3, as DNA: TGCAGCGGTTCCAGGCAGAACACTGAAGCTTTCTTT. Its protein product is CSGSRQNTEAFF.

Many counts were recorded for this clonotype. The chain carries TRBV5-1 and TRBJ1-4, with unresolved D. The CDR3 spans 13 residues. Trimming took off 2 bases at V and 8 bases at J, with 10 bases between the two ends. Germline V gives CDR1 SGHRS, CDR2 YFSETQ. The CDR3 DNA follows: TGCGCCAGCAGCTTTGATCGGGCAGAAAAACTGTTTTTT. Encoded protein: CASSFDRAEKLFF.

The chain joins TRBV21-1 to TRBJ2-1; whether TRBD1, the table's D call, matches the DNA was not checked. TRBV21-1 is designated a pseudogene. This CDR3 is 18 amino acids long. In nucleotides, the CDR3 is TGTGCCATCCACAAACCCGGACTGGGGCGACTCGACTACAATGAGCAGTTCTTC. Its protein is CAIHKPGLGRLDYNEQFF.

This clonotype was seen only once. This chain connects TRBV19 to TRBJ2-3, with D hard to call. V lost 2 bases and J 1 base, leaving 7 bases between the germline ends. This CDR3 is 14 amino acids long. In germline, CDR1 is LNHDA, CDR2 SQIVND (reference sequence). The CDR3 sequence is CASSIWHGTDTQYF. In DNA form, the CDR3 reads TGTGCCAGTAGTATATGGCACGGCACAGATACGCAGTATTTT.

The chain combines TRBV10-3 with TRBJ1-5; 7 nucleotides match TRBD1. Germline V gene sequence: CDR1 ENHRY, CDR2 SYGVKD. Germline trimming cut 8 bases from V and 5 bases from J; bases unmatched to any gene: 9. CDR3 length equals 14 residues. The CDR3 nucleotides read TGTGCCATCGCAAAAGACAGGGACGATCAGCCCCAGCATTTT. Translating gives CAIAKDRDDQPQHF.

This clonotype has only one observation. This chain links TRBV29-1 with TRBJ2-7; 9 bases line up with TRBD1. CDR1 and CDR2 (germline): SQVTM, ANQGSEA. The CDR3 totals 13 residues. The V and J ends lost 5 bases and 6 bases, in that order; junction bases with no gene match: 8. CDR3 sequence (DNA): TGCAGCGTTTTGGGACAGGGAGAGTCCGAGCAGTACTTC. Protein sequence: CSVLGQGESEQYF.

This clonotype was observed a handful of times. The J gene is TRBJ1-1, the V gene TRBV10-3; D might be TRBD1 (5 bases). Between the trimmed V and J ends, which lost 3 bases and 1 base, there was a span of 12 bases. The length of the CDR3 is 15 residues. Germline CDR1 reads ENHRY; CDR2 reads SYGVKD. The CDR3 sequence is CAISESGRSNTEAFF. In DNA form, the CDR3 reads TGTGCCATCAGTGAATCGGGACGGTCGAACACTGAAGCTTTCTTT.

This clonotype has more than one count but fewer than ten. The chain links TRBV3-1 to TRBJ1-2; D unresolved. The CDR3 covers 13 residues. Trimming removed 6 bases from V and 6 bases from J, with 14 bases in between. CDR1 LGHDT and CDR2 YNNKEL come from the germline V gene (reference sequence). The CDR3 bases are TGTGCCAGCAGACCTACAGCCTATCATGGCTACACCTTC. This translates into CASRPTAYHGYTF.